At least ten counts were recorded for the clone carrying this TCR beta chain. Its antigen is not identified. TCRdb reanalysed the reads using MiXCR and keeps one entry per CDR3 protein. The sample lists around 440,000 distinct CDR3 sequences; approximately 10% were seen once. The CDR3 runs 15 residues. The trim removed 3 bases at V and 8 bases at J, leaving 9 bases unmatched. Germline CDR1 is KGHDR and CDR2 is SFDVKD. The sample comes from a study of T cell repertoires in cytomegalovirus infection. Background on the study: Indications came from public TCR beta signatures; they pointed to CMV infection and to a matching HLA type.

General study results and limits: Summed frequency of public TCR beta families distinguished CMV carriers with the relevant HLA. The response measured ex vivo was dominated by TCR beta clonotypes (HLA-C-restricted and CMV-specific).

The sample consisted of PBMCs. J is TRBJ2-1 and V is TRBV24-1; 7 nucleotides line up with TRBD1. The receptor comes from a human donor in good health (CMV status not recorded). Some clones in this sample may be carry-over from other donors' samples. Here the CDR3 reads CATSDPRTGSDEQFF. In nucleotides, the CDR3 is TGTGCCACCAGTGATCCTCGGACAGGTTCAGATGAGCAGTTCTTC.